These 5 T cell receptor beta chains originate from one sample sequenced in a study of shared clonotypes between healthy human individuals. Assay: immunoSEQ multiplex PCR; the TCRdb copy retains only in-frame clones and omits some. The table lists 2 million to 2.5 million clones, approximately 95% of them singletons. Source material: naive CD4+ T cells sorted from blood. Subset described: CD45RA+ positively selected. The receptors were gathered from a young man in good health.

This chain connects TRBV5-1 to TRBJ1-1; 7 positions agree with TRBD1. Unmatched junction bases numbered 5, after V lost 5 bases and J lost 4 bases. CDR3 length: 13 amino acids. The V gene's germline CDR1 is SGHRS and CDR2 YFSETQ. The CDR3 here is CASSQDRSTEAFF. CDR3 bases: TGCGCCAGCAGTCAGGACAGGTCCACTGAAGCTTTCTTT.

Concerning this clone itself: This CDR3 is also generated by other DNA sequences in the sample. The rearrangement links TRBV19 to TRBJ1-1, with unresolved D. Trimming took off 5 bases at V and 1 base at J, with 8 bases between the two ends. The CDR3 runs to 13 residues. Germline CDR1 and CDR2: LNHDA and SQIVND (reference sequence). The CDR3, as DNA: TGTGCCAGTAGTCCCCGGGGGAACACTGAAGCTTTCTTT. Translation gives CASSPRGNTEAFF.

This chain links TRBV20-1 with TRBJ2-7, with 9 bases aligning to TRBD1. Germline-derived CDR1 and CDR2 are DFQATT and SNEGSKA (reference sequence). The CDR3 is 11 residues long. J gave up 13 bases and V 6 bases, and 10 bases lay outside the gene matches. This CDR3 is CSASGTGLIYF. DNA for the CDR3: TGCAGTGCGTCCGGGACAGGGTTGATTTACTTC.

About this clone: Other DNA sequences in the same sample also yield this CDR3. The chain carries TRBV2 and TRBJ2-4; D assignment may be TRBD1 or TRBD2 (5 bases each). This CDR3 contains 15 residues. The germline gives CDR1 SNHLY, CDR2 FYNNEI. V was pared by 3 bases and J by 0 bases, with 9 bases between. CDR3 coding DNA: TGTGCCAGCAGTGATGAGGGGCTAGCCAAAAACATTCAGTACTTC. It translates to CASSDEGLAKNIQYF.

This chain links TRBV4-1 with TRBJ1-1; weak D call: TRBD1 (5 bases). This CDR3 is 15 amino acids long. Germline CDR1 reads MGHRA; CDR2 reads YSYEKL. Trimming removed 0 bases at V and 4 bases at J, with 12 bases between. The CDR3 DNA reads as TGCGCCAGCAGCCAAGATGGGGGTCGAGGCACTGAAGCTTTCTTT. It specifies CASSQDGGRGTEAFF.